This is a list of T cell receptor beta chains from one sample in a study of cytomegalovirus exposure and HLA in healthy donors. Clones were sequenced by immunoSEQ multiplex PCR, and TCRdb holds only the in-frame ones, with some missing. The sample lists 210,000 or so clones; 75% to 90% were seen once. The sequenced material came from PBMCs. All receptors derive from a young man in good health and CMV-seronegative. Each CDR3 is given with its conserved first and last residue. D genes are given only for firm matches. Clone size is stated in some rows and not others, as once, few, many or a class when expanded.

v_gene,j_gene,abundance,d_gene,CDR3nt,CDR3aa
TRBV7-6,TRBJ2-7,.,.,TGTGCCAGCAGCTTAGGCTCAGGGTGGGACGAGCAGTACTTC,CASSLGSGWDEQYF
TRBV5-1,TRBJ2-1,.,.,TGCGCCAGCAGCTTGTGGTCCCAGGATCTCTCCAATGAGCAGTTCTTC,CASSLWSQDLSNEQFF
TRBV4-3,TRBJ1-1,.,.,TGCGCCAGCAGCCAAGCCTTCCAGGGTGTTTTTCGAACTGAAGCTTTCTTT,CASSQAFQGVFRTEAFF
TRBV28,TRBJ2-3,.,TRBD2,TGTGCCAGCAGTCTCCCATCGGGATGGACTAGCGGACCCGGGTATTTT,CASSLPSGWTSGPGYF
TRBV28,TRBJ1-3,.,.,TGTGCCAGCTCCAGCGCGGCTGGAAACACCATATATTTT,CASSSAAGNTIYF
TRBV9,TRBJ2-2,.,TRBD1,TGTGCCAGCAGCGCCCTGTATATAGGGGGCGGCGGGGAGCTGTTTTTT,CASSALYIGGGGELFF
TRBV5-1,TRBJ2-2,.,.,TGCGCCAGCAGCTTGAGCGTGAAGGGCAGGGCTACCGGGGAGCTGTTTTTT,CASSLSVKGRATGELFF
TRBV14,TRBJ2-7,once,.,TGTGCCAGCAGCCCAAAACTATCCCACGAGCAGTACTTC,CASSPKLSHEQYF
TRBV7-2,TRBJ2-7,few,.,TGTGCCAGCAGCTCCTTCCCGCGGGGAGCCTCCTACGAGCAGTACTTC,CASSSFPRGASYEQYF
TRBV5-1,TRBJ1-1,.,.,TGCGCCAGCAGCTTAGGGGGTCTAGCTTTCTTT,CASSLGGLAFF
TRBV10-1,TRBJ1-1,.,.,TGCGCCAGCAGCGACGCAGGGGTGGGCACTGAAGCTTTCTTT,CASSDAGVGTEAFF
TRBV25-1,TRBJ2-3,.,TRBD1,TGTGCCAGTGTCGGGACAGGAGTGACAGATACGCAGTATTTT,CASVGTGVTDTQYF
TRBV18,TRBJ2-1,.,.,TGTGCCAGCTCACCATTCGAGCGGGCAGGGCTGGGGAATGAGCAGTTCTTC,CASSPFERAGLGNEQFF
TRBV15,TRBJ1-3,.,.,TGTGCCACACCTAAGGGGTATGCCCTCTCTGGAAACACCATATATTTT,CATPKGYALSGNTIYF
TRBV14,TRBJ2-7,.,TRBD2,TGTGCCAGCAGCCAGGGGACTAGCTTATACTACGAGCAGTACTTC,CASSQGTSLYYEQYF
TRBV5-1,TRBJ2-1,.,TRBD1,TGCGCCAGCTTCCGGGACAGGACACAACCCTCAGCCTACAATGAGCAGTTCTTC,CASFRDRTQPSAYNEQFF
TRBV7-2,TRBJ1-1,.,TRBD1,TGTGCCAGCAGTGGGGACAGGAGGGGGGCTTTCTTT,CASSGDRRGAFF
TRBV6-1,TRBJ1-1,.,.,TGTGCCAGCAGTGAACCCCCTTACACTGAAGCTTTCTTT,CASSEPPYTEAFF
TRBV15,TRBJ1-1,.,TRBD1,TGTGCCACCAGCGGAAACAGGGGCACTGAAGCTTTCTTT,CATSGNRGTEAFF
TRBV28,TRBJ1-3,.,.,TGTGCCAGCAGTTTGCAGGGCTCCATATATTTT,CASSLQGSIYF
TRBV4-2,TRBJ2-7,.,TRBD1,TGTGCCAGCAGCCAGGAGGACAGGGTCCTCTACGAGCAGTACTTC,CASSQEDRVLYEQYF
TRBV6-5,TRBJ1-2,.,.,TGTGCCAGCAGTCCCCTCCAGGCCTATTATGGCTACACCTTC,CASSPLQAYYGYTF
TRBV7-9,TRBJ1-4,.,.,TGTGCCAGCAGCTTAGTCCAGAGGCAGGGAGGGGAAAAACTGTTTTTT,CASSLVQRQGGEKLFF
TRBV10-2,TRBJ1-1,.,.,TGCGCCAGCATGGACAGTCATCGGGCTTTCTTT,CASMDSHRAFF
TRBV7-9,TRBJ2-7,.,.,TGTGCCAGCAGCTCGACACTTTACGAGCAGTACTTC,CASSSTLYEQYF
TRBV19,TRBJ1-1,.,TRBD1,TGTGCCAGTAGATTGGGGGACAGGGAGAACACTGAAGCTTTCTTT,CASRLGDRENTEAFF
TRBV5-1,TRBJ2-3,.,TRBD1,TGCGCCAGCAGCCTCAATGGATGGACAGGGGGGACAGATACGCAGTATTTT,CASSLNGWTGGTDTQYF
TRBV6-5,TRBJ2-2,.,TRBD1,TGTGCCAGCAGTTACGACCCGGGACAGTTCACCGGGGAGCTGTTTTTT,CASSYDPGQFTGELFF
TRBV6-1,TRBJ2-3,.,.,TGTGCCAGCAGGGCTGACGTAGGACTCTCAGATACGCAGTATTTT,CASRADVGLSDTQYF
TRBV18,TRBJ1-4,.,.,TGTGCCAGCTCACCAGACAGAAATTTAGAAAAACTGTTTTTT,CASSPDRNLEKLFF
TRBV7-9,TRBJ1-1,.,.,TGTGCCAGCAGCTTAGTAAACACTGAAGCTTTCTTT,CASSLVNTEAFF
TRBV6-1,TRBJ1-2,.,TRBD1,TGTGCCAGCAGTGAACGGGAGGGGGCGAGGGGCTACACCTTC,CASSEREGARGYTF
TRBV2,TRBJ1-4,.,.,TGTGCCAGCAACTGGCAGGGAGGTGCAACTAATGAAAAACTGTTTTTT,CASNWQGGATNEKLFF
TRBV2,TRBJ1-2,once,TRBD1,TGTGCCAGCAGCGTGACAGGGGGCGCAGACTATGGCTACACCTTC,CASSVTGGADYGYTF
TRBV5-4,TRBJ2-3,once,.,TGTGCCAGCAGCCTCCCTCCTACAGATACGCAGTATTTT,CASSLPPTDTQYF
TRBV5-4,TRBJ2-1,.,.,TGTGCCAGCAGCCTCCAGACGGTGGAGGGTGAGCAGTTCTTC,CASSLQTVEGEQFF
TRBV7-8,TRBJ2-5,.,TRBD2,TGTGCCAGCAGCTTACCCCGCGGGGGCAGCGGGGGTCTCGAAGAGACCCAGTACTTC,CASSLPRGGSGGLEETQYF